Following are 25 T cell receptor beta chains from one sample sequenced in a study of blood T cell repertoires in COVID-19. TCRdb's table, derived via immunoSEQ multiplex PCR, lists solely in-frame clones and lacks some. The sample has nearly 300,000 clones, roughly 88% seen once. Sequencing input: peripheral blood. Every receptor here comes from a woman younger than 45 who had recovered from COVID-19.

The V gene is TRBV9, the J gene TRBJ1-1; 7 bases agree with TRBD1. Germline V gives CDR1 SGDLS, CDR2 YYNGEE. The CDR3 runs to 16 residues. The V segment lost 0 bases and the J segment 1 base; nucleotides outside the gene matches: 6. Here the CDR3 reads CASSVDLRTGNTEAFF. The CDR3 DNA follows: TGTGCCAGCAGCGTAGACCTCCGGACAGGGAACACTGAAGCTTTCTTT. The whole variable domain, filled in from reference TRBV9 and TRBJ1-1, reads DSGVTQTPKHLITATGQRVTLRCSPRSGDLSVYWYQQSLDQGLQFLIQYYNGEERAKGNILERFSAQQFPDLHSELNLSSLELGDSALYFCASSVDLRTGNTEAFFGQGTRLTVV.

V gene TRBV5-4 combines with J gene TRBJ1-1; no reliable D call. The V gene lost 5 bases and the J gene lost 5 bases, with 13 bases spanning the gap. Germline CDR1 reads SGHNT; CDR2 reads YYREEE (reference sequence). This CDR3 region has 13 residues. CDR3 residues: CASRSARRTEAFF. The CDR3, as DNA: TGTGCCAGCAGGTCGGCCCGGAGGACTGAAGCTTTCTTT.

The chain is built from TRBV3-1 (or the pseudogene TRBV3-2) and TRBJ2-6, with 8 bases aligning to TRBD2. Germline assignment: CDR1 LGHDT and CDR2 YNNKEL (reference sequence). After removal of 6 bases from V and 0 bases from J, the junction contained 13 bases not matched to a gene. The CDR3 totals 19 residues. CDR3 in amino acids: CASSRASTGTSSGANVLTF. The CDR3 region has the DNA TGTGCCAGCAGTCGCGCTTCAACAGGGACTAGCTCTGGGGCCAACGTCCTGACTTTC.

This clone has just one count. V and J are TRBV28 and TRBJ2-5; 9 nucleotides align to TRBD2. From germline, CDR1 is MDHEN and CDR2 SYDVKM. The CDR3 contains 16 residues. Unmatched junction bases numbered 13, after V lost 6 bases and J lost 5 bases. The CDR3 is CASSLPSSGGMETQYF. CDR3 coding DNA: TGTGCCAGCAGCCTACCTTCCAGCGGGGGGATGGAGACCCAGTACTTC.

This clone has a single count. The V gene is TRBV29-1, the J gene TRBJ2-3; 10 bases are shared with TRBD2. CDR1 and CDR2 from the germline V gene are SQVTM and ANQGSEA. With V trimmed by 6 bases and J by 1 base, 4 bases remained unmatched. The CDR3 spans 14 residues. The CDR3 here is CSVTSGGGTDTQYF. The CDR3 nucleotides read TGCAGCGTAACCAGCGGGGGGGGCACAGATACGCAGTATTTT.

This chain joins TRBV9 and TRBJ1-2; 9 bases line up with TRBD1. The CDR3 length is 16 residues. V lost 2 bases and J lost 5; bases outside the gene matches: 10. Germline values: CDR1 SGDLS, CDR2 YYNGEE. CDR3 sequence: CASSVSGQGQLYGYTF. CDR3 sequence (DNA): TGTGCCAGCAGCGTCTCCGGACAGGGGCAACTATATGGCTACACCTTC.

This chain links TRBV30 with TRBJ1-6, with 7 bases identical to TRBD1. Germline V gene sequence: CDR1 GTSNPN, CDR2 SVGIG (reference sequence). Germline trimming cut 0 bases from V and 9 bases from J; bases unmatched to any gene: 8. The CDR3 runs 15 residues. CDR3 amino acids: CAWSVQQGSGSPLHF. As DNA, the CDR3 is TGTGCCTGGAGTGTTCAACAGGGGTCTGGTTCACCCCTCCACTTT.

The chain links TRBV21-1 to TRBJ2-3; TRBD2, the table's D call, lacks a check against the DNA. TRBV21-1 counts as a pseudogene. The length of the CDR3 is 19 residues. DNA for the CDR3: TGTGCCAGCAGCCCGCGGCTTGTGAGGCAGTCCTCTAGCACAGATACGCAGTATTTT. It encodes CASSPRLVRQSSSTDTQYF.

CDR3 protein: CASSSGGPSSYNEQFF. The CDR3 region has the DNA TGTGCCAGCAGCTCCGGGGGACCCAGCTCCTACAATGAGCAGTTCTTC. The chain uses TRBV5-4 and TRBJ2-1, with a weak D call TRBD2 (6 bases). Trimming took 3 bases from V and 0 from J, leaving 13 bases between them. The germline V gene encodes CDR1 SGHNT and CDR2 YYREEE (reference sequence). This CDR3 is 16 amino acids long.

Only one count was recorded for this clone. The genes are TRBV11-2 and TRBJ1-3; D possibly corresponds to TRBD1 (6 bases). CDR1 and CDR2 from the germline V gene are SGHAT and FQNNGV. The CDR3 runs to 14 residues. Trimming pared 4 bases from V and 0 bases from J, leaving 7 bases between. In DNA, the CDR3 is TGTGCCAGCAGCTGGACAGACTCTGGAAACACCATATATTTT. Translated: CASSWTDSGNTIYF.

V and J are TRBV4-2 and TRBJ2-1; 7 bases match TRBD2. The CDR3 spans 14 residues. Per the germline V gene, CDR1 is LGHNA and CDR2 is YNFKEQ. J was trimmed by 7 bases and V by 1 base; bases with no gene match: 4. The CDR3 protein is CASSQGGGRNEQFF. The CDR3 DNA sequence: TGTGCCAGCAGCCAAGGGGGAGGGAGGAATGAGCAGTTCTTC.

The chain couples TRBV4-1 to TRBJ1-5, with D uncertain. Between the trimmed V and J ends, which lost 1 base and 0 bases, there was a span of 7 bases. CDR1 is MGHRA and CDR2 is YSYEKL in the germline V gene. CDR3 length equals 15 residues. This CDR3 is CASSQAQNSNQPQHF. Written as DNA, the CDR3 is TGCGCCAGCAGCCAAGCCCAGAATAGCAATCAGCCCCAGCATTTT.

The V call is TRBV7-2, the J call TRBJ2-1; 7 bases line up with TRBD2. CDR3 size: 15 residues. Germline-derived CDR1 and CDR2 are SGHTA and FQGNSA. The junction had 10 bases not matched to a gene; V was cut back by 3 bases and J by 8 bases. The CDR3 protein is CASSFSGPLSDEQFF. CDR3 DNA: TGTGCCAGCAGCTTTAGCGGGCCTCTGAGCGATGAGCAGTTCTTC.

This chain uses TRBV19 with TRBJ2-7; the D gene is possibly TRBD2 (6 bases). Between the trimmed V and J ends, which lost 4 bases and 1 base, there was a span of 14 bases. CDR1 and CDR2 from the germline V gene are LNHDA and SQIVND (reference sequence). The CDR3 runs 15 residues. Written as DNA, the CDR3 is TGTGCCAGTAGTAGTAGACTAGAGGGGTCCTACGAGCAGTACTTC. It codes for CASSSRLEGSYEQYF.

The V call is TRBV6-1, the J call TRBJ2-6; a weak D match, TRBD1 (6 bases). The CDR3 sequence is 19 residues long. Germline V gene sequence: CDR1 MNHNS, CDR2 SASEGT. The V end was cut by 4 bases, the J end by 0 bases, with 19 bases between. The CDR3 here is CASSALPTQGSSGANVLTF. CDR3 DNA sequence: TGTGCCAGCAGTGCGCTGCCTACACAGGGAAGCTCTGGGGCCAACGTCCTGACTTTC.

Regarding this clone: Other DNA sequences in this specimen translate into the identical CDR3. This chain joins TRBV4-2 and TRBJ1-4; D is undetermined. This CDR3 is built from 15 residues. The V gene lost 0 bases and the J gene lost 5 bases, with 10 bases spanning the gap. Germline V gene lookup returns CDR1 LGHNA and CDR2 YNFKEQ. The CDR3, as DNA: TGTGCCAGCAGCCAAGATGGCCAGGCCAATGAAAAACTGTTTTTT. This codes for CASSQDGQANEKLFF.

The V gene is TRBV19, the J gene TRBJ2-7, with TRBD1 matching 8 bases. Germline values: CDR1 LNHDA, CDR2 SQIVND (reference sequence). The CDR3 is 14 residues long. With 10 bases clipped from V and 2 bases from J, the junction kept 10 bases outside the gene matches. CDR3 nucleotide sequence: TGTGCCACCTCATCCGGACAGGGAGCCTACGAGCAGTACTTC. It codes for CATSSGQGAYEQYF.

The chain employs TRBV3-1 (or the pseudogene TRBV3-2) and TRBJ2-5, with TRBD2 matching over 8 bases. There are 17 residues in the CDR3. The junction had 17 bases not matched to a gene; V was cut back by 4 bases and J by 7 bases. Germline loops: CDR1 LGHDT, CDR2 YNNKEL (reference sequence). CDR3 amino acids: CASSLRGGHTPIGTQYF. CDR3 coding DNA: TGTGCCAGCAGCCTTCGGGGGGGCCACACCCCGATAGGGACCCAGTACTTC.

V gene TRBV4-3 combines with J gene TRBJ2-5, with D perhaps matching TRBD2 (6 bases). CDR1 is LGHNA, CDR2 YSLEER, per germline. Trimming pared 3 bases from V and 0 bases from J, leaving 11 bases between. The length of the CDR3 is 15 residues. The CDR3 here is CASSQEGRYQETQYF. Written as DNA, the CDR3 is TGCGCCAGCAGCCAGGAGGGCAGGTACCAAGAGACCCAGTACTTC.

This chain uses TRBV7-8 with TRBJ1-5; no clear D gene. V shed 0 bases and J shed 2 bases, with 17 bases lying between them. This CDR3 has 18 residues. The V gene's germline CDR1 is SGHVS and CDR2 FQNEAQ. DNA of the CDR3: TGTGCCAGCAGCTTAGCCATTCCCGAGGGTTTACGCAATCAGCCCCAGCATTTT. Its protein product is CASSLAIPEGLRNQPQHF.

The chain joins TRBV5-1 to TRBJ2-7; tentatively, D is TRBD1 (5 bases). The V end was cut by 0 bases, the J end by 5 bases, with 9 bases between. CDR1 and CDR2 from the germline V gene are SGHRS and YFSETQ. The CDR3 contains 13 residues. Here the CDR3 reads CASSLGQGHEQYF. In DNA, the CDR3 is TGCGCCAGCAGCTTGGGGCAGGGCCACGAGCAGTACTTC.

The gene calls are TRBV11-2 and TRBJ1-1; 9 positions agree with TRBD1. The CDR3 extends over 17 amino acids. Unmatched junction bases numbered 16, after V lost 5 bases and J lost 6 bases. In germline, CDR1 is SGHAT, CDR2 FQNNGV. The CDR3 DNA is TGTGCCAGCAGCCTTCCTCGGGACAGGGTGGGTGGCGCTGAAGCTTTCTTT. It yields the protein CASSLPRDRVGGAEAFF.

The chain links TRBV6-5 to TRBJ1-5, with 8 bases lining up with TRBD1. The ends lost 6 bases at V and 4 bases at J; junction bases unmatched: 11. This CDR3 has 16 amino acids. Germline CDR1 reads MNHEY; CDR2 reads SVGAGI. This chain's CDR3 is CASSYTRTGNNQPQHF. CDR3 nucleotide sequence: TGTGCCAGCAGCTACACAAGGACAGGGAATAATCAGCCCCAGCATTTT.

This clone has a handful of counts. The rearrangement links TRBV7-3 to TRBJ1-5; a weak D match, TRBD1 (5 bases). The CDR3 consists of 17 residues. From germline, CDR1 is SGHTA and CDR2 FQGTGA. Trimming left V 4 bases short and J 2 bases short, with 18 bases between. The CDR3, as DNA: TGTGCCAGCAGCTCCCCCCCGCAGGGAAGGGGCAATCAGCCCCAGCATTTT. Translation: CASSSPPQGRGNQPQHF.

The genes are TRBV7-2 and TRBJ2-2; 7 nucleotides line up with TRBD1. CDR3 length: 18 residues. V lost 6 bases to trimming and J lost 4 bases; unmatched junction nucleotides: 17. The V gene's germline CDR1 is SGHTA and CDR2 FQGNSA. CDR3 sequence: CASRARPQGESVTGELFF. The CDR3 DNA reads TGTGCCAGCAGAGCCAGGCCGCAGGGGGAGTCGGTCACCGGGGAGCTGTTTTTT.